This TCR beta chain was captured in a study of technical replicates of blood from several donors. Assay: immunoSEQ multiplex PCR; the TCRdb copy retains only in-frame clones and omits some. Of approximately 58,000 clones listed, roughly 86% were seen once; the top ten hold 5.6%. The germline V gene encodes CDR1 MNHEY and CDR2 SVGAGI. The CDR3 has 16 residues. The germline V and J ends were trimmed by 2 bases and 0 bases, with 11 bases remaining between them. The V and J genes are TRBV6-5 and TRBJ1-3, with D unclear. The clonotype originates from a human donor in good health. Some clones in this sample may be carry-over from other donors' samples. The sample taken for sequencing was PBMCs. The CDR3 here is CASSYSGLLSGNTIYF. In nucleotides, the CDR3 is TGTGCCAGCAGTTACAGCGGCCTTCTCTCTGGAAACACCATATATTTT.